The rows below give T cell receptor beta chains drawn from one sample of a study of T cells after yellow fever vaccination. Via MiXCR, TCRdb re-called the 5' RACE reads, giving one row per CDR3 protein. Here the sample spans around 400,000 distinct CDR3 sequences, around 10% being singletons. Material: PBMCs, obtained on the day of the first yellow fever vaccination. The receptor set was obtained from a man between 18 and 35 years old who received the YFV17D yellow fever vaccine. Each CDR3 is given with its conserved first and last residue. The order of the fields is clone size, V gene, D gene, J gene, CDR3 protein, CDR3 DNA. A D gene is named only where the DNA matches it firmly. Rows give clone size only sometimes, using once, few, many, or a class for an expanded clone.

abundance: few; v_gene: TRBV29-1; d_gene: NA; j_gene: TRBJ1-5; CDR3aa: CSVRDKANQPQHF; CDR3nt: TGCAGCGTTCGGGACAAGGCCAATCAGCCCCAGCATTTT
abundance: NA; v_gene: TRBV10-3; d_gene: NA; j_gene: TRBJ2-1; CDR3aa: CATETGPSEVEQFF; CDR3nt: TGTGCCACCGAAACAGGCCCTAGCGAAGTAGAGCAGTTCTTC
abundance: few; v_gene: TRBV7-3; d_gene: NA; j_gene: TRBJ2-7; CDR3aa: CASSLFAGLTGSEQYF; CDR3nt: TGTGCCAGCAGCTTGTTTGCGGGGCTGACAGGGAGCGAGCAGTACTTC
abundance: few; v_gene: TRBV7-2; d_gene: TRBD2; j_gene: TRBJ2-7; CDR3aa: CASSLVASGGEQYF; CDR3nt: TGTGCCAGCAGCTTAGTGGCCTCGGGGGGGGAGCAGTACTTC
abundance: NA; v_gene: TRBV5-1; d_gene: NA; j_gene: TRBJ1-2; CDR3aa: CASSFPGSNYGYTF; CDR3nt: TGCGCCAGCAGCTTTCCAGGCTCTAACTATGGCTACACCTTC
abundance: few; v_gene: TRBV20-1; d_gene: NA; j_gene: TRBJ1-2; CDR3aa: CSARKGGQEVYGYTF; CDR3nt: TGCAGTGCTAGAAAGGGGGGACAAGAGGTCTATGGCTACACCTTC
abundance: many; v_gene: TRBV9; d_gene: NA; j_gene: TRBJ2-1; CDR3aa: CASSIRWNEQFF; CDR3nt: TGTGCCAGCAGCATCCGGTGGAATGAGCAGTTCTTC
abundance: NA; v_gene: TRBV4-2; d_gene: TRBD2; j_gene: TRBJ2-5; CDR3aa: CASSQLGRTAGGRETQYF; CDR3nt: TGTGCCAGCAGCCAGCTAGGGAGAACGGCGGGGGGGCGGGAGACCCAGTACTTC
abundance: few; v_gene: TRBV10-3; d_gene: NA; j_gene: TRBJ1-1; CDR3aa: CAITSTVNTEAFF; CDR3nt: TGTGCCATCACCTCGACAGTGAACACTGAAGCTTTCTTT
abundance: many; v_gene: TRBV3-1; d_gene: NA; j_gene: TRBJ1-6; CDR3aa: CASSQYNSPLHF; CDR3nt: TGTGCCAGCAGCCAATATAATTCACCCCTCCACTTT
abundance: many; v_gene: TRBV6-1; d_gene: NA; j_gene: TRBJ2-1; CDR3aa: CASKVSRLSYNEQFF; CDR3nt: TGTGCCAGCAAAGTTTCCAGGTTATCCTACAATGAGCAGTTCTTC